Presented here are 8 T cell receptor beta chains from one specimen sequenced in a study of brain T cells in children with intractable seizures. Specified time point: blood from clinic visit 5 months post-surgery; TSC patient then seizure free. Assay used: immunoSEQ multiplex PCR; TCRdb lists only in-frame clones, some missing. The repertoire holds 340,000 or so clones, with about 93% as singletons. Source: peripheral blood, taken roughly 5 months after surgery. The receptor set was obtained from a boy under three years old with tuberous sclerosis and intractable seizures.

The chain employs TRBV27 and TRBJ2-3; D is ambiguous. The CDR3 is 18 residues long. V was cut by 6 bases and J by 7 bases, with 29 bases left in between. The germline gives CDR1 MNHEY, CDR2 SMNVEV (reference sequence). The CDR3 DNA sequence: TGTGCCAGCAGCCTATACCCCCCCCTGGACGAGGCTTTCCATACGCAGTATTTT. Translating it yields CASSLYPPLDEAFHTQYF.

The chain combines TRBV19 with TRBJ2-1; 7 nucleotides agree with TRBD1. The CDR3 contains 14 residues. V lost 5 bases, J lost 8 bases, and 9 bases stayed unmatched. CDR1 is LNHDA, CDR2 SQIVND, per germline (reference sequence). CDR3 coding DNA: TGTGCCAGTAGTGTCGACCCCGGGACAGATGAGCAGTTCTTC. Amino acids: CASSVDPGTDEQFF.

The rearrangement uses TRBV9 and TRBJ2-1, with TRBD2 identical over 13 bases. Germline V CDR1 and CDR2: SGDLS, YYNGEE. With V trimmed by 4 bases and J by 7 bases, 8 bases remained unmatched. The CDR3 consists of 16 residues. CDR3 in amino acids: CASSSSRTSGGNEQFF. CDR3 nucleotide sequence: TGTGCCAGCAGCTCAAGCCGGACTAGCGGGGGAAATGAGCAGTTCTTC.

The V call is TRBV2, the J call TRBJ1-1; D unresolved. Trimming removed 5 bases at V and 1 base at J, with 8 bases between. CDR1 is SNHLY, CDR2 FYNNEI, per germline. The CDR3 covers 13 residues. The CDR3 DNA is TGTGCCAGCAGTACCTTGGGGAACACTGAAGCTTTCTTT. As protein: CASSTLGNTEAFF.

The V call is TRBV11-1, the J call TRBJ2-2; 7 bases are a match to TRBD1. The V gene end was trimmed by 5 bases and the J gene end by 5 bases; junction bases not matched to a gene: 2. The germline V gene has CDR1 SGHAT and CDR2 FQDESV (reference sequence). This CDR3 contains 13 residues. CDR3 loop: CASSRGRTGELFF. The CDR3 DNA reads TGTGCCAGCAGCAGGGGGCGAACCGGGGAGCTGTTTTTT.

J is TRBJ2-7 and V is TRBV5-5, with TRBD2 identical over 8 bases. The CDR3 loop spans 13 amino acids. V gave up 4 bases and J gave up 5 bases; unmatched junction bases: 5. Germline CDR1 is SGHKS and CDR2 is YYEKEE (reference sequence). CDR3 bases: TGTGCCAGCAGCCGACCAGCGGGGGACGAGCAGTACTTC. Translating it yields CASSRPAGDEQYF.

V gene TRBV27 combines with J gene TRBJ2-7; 12 bases line up with TRBD2. The CDR3 contains 15 residues. With V trimmed by 4 bases and J by 3 bases, 4 bases remained unmatched. CDR1 is MNHEY and CDR2 is SMNVEV in the germline V gene (reference sequence). Here the CDR3 reads CASSSWTSGVYEQYF. Written as DNA, the CDR3 is TGTGCCAGCAGTTCGTGGACTAGCGGGGTCTACGAGCAGTACTTC.

The rearrangement links TRBV7-8 to TRBJ2-7; D is unresolved. In germline, CDR1 is SGHVS, CDR2 FQNEAQ. Trimming left V 5 bases short and J 5 bases short, with 10 bases between. This CDR3 is 12 amino acids long. This chain's CDR3 is CASSHGVNEQYF. CDR3 nucleotides: TGTGCCAGCAGCCACGGAGTTAACGAGCAGTACTTC.